This TCR beta chain was obtained from a study of blood T cell repertoires in COVID-19. With 3 bases clipped from V and 3 bases from J, the junction kept 7 bases outside the gene matches. Looked up from germline, CDR1 is SGHRS and CDR2 is YFSETQ. The CDR3 sequence is 15 residues long. Data came from immunoSEQ multiplex PCR; TCRdb stores just in-frame clones and leaves some out. Of around 130,000 clones listed, 90% are singletons. J is TRBJ2-7 and V is TRBV5-1; 9 positions agree with TRBD1. The sample comprised peripheral blood. This sequence was found in a man aged 50 or older with active COVID-19. The CDR3 is CASSSGTGYDYEQYF. CDR3 coding DNA: TGCGCCAGCAGCTCCGGGACAGGGTATGACTACGAGCAGTACTTC.